This entry concerns a single T cell receptor (beta chain). Its matching antigen is unknown. CDR1 and CDR2 from the germline V gene are SQVTM and ANQGSEA. After removal of 4 bases from V and 5 bases from J, the junction contained 5 bases not matched to a gene. The CDR3 spans 14 residues. The sample originates from a study of shared clonotypes between healthy human individuals. Overall study context: Plates per donor: three CD4 naive, three CD4 memory, two CD8 naive, one CD8 memory. Findings and caveats of the study: When compared with the clonotypes that were shared by all four sorted-subset donors, the non-shared clonotypes turned out to have lower generation probabilities. Clonotype sharing across four donors was observed for roughly 5% of naive CD4 clonotypes.

Original processing notes: Junction-only sequences without quality scores came from ImmunoSEQ, so filtering differed. The assay was immunoSEQ multiplex PCR, and TCRdb's table has in-frame clones only and misses some. Clone size and the V and J calls come from that table; the DNA yielded D and trimming. The table records around 2.5 million clones, roughly 93% of them present only once. The chain links TRBV29-1 to TRBJ2-3, with 11 nucleotides matching TRBD1. The sequenced material came from naive CD4+ T cells from PBMCs. Subset here: CD45RA+ positively selected. The receptor was isolated from a man younger than 35 in good health. Some clones in this sample may be carry-over from other donors' samples. CDR3 residues: CSVAGTGGKDTQYF. The CDR3 DNA reads as TGCAGCGTTGCTGGGACAGGGGGAAAAGATACGCAGTATTTT.